The next 7 T cell receptor beta chains were all read from a single sample in a study of cytotoxic CD8 clonotypes in ibrutinib-treated CLL. Generated by immunoSEQ multiplex PCR, the TCRdb table keeps only in-frame clones and is missing some. The sample gives some 100,000 clones, about 53% of which show up once; 37% is in the top ten. Here the sequenced sample was PBMCs, taken after 24 months of ibrutinib treatment. The origin of the receptors is a human donor with chronic lymphocytic leukemia.

This clone has just a few counts. The chain links TRBV19 to TRBJ1-2, with a tentative D call TRBD1 (5 bases). The V gene lost 4 bases and the J gene lost 2 bases, with 11 bases spanning the gap. This CDR3 is 14 amino acids long. In germline, CDR1 is LNHDA, CDR2 SQIVND (reference sequence). CDR3 region: CASSTGTANYGYTF. DNA of the CDR3: TGTGCCAGTAGTACTGGGACCGCAAACTATGGCTACACCTTC.

With regard to this clone: At one end, the junction sequence differs from germline, possibly due to a read error. The chain couples TRBV30 to TRBJ2-1, with 7 positions matching TRBD2. This CDR3 region has 12 residues. CDR1 is GTSNPN, CDR2 SVGIG, per germline (reference sequence). CDR3 region: CAWSVLRAAGVF. The CDR3 DNA sequence: TGTGCCTGGAGTGTACTCCGGGCGGCGGGAGTCTTC. Looking up the rest from reference TRBV30 and TRBJ2-1 gives the full variable domain: SQTIHQWPATLVQPVGSPLSLECTVEGTSNPNLYWYRQAAGRGLQLLFYSVGIGQISSEVPQNLSASRPQDRQFILSSKKLLLSDSGFYLCAWSVLRAAGVFGPGTRLTVL.

This sequence joins TRBV9 and TRBJ2-5; D tentatively fits TRBD1 or TRBD2 (7 bases each). From germline, CDR1 is SGDLS and CDR2 YYNGEE. The length of the CDR3 is 15 residues. V was trimmed by 3 bases and J by 3 bases, leaving 15 bases between them. CDR3 bases: TGTGCCAGCAGCGCCCAGGGGGGGACTAAAGAGACCCAGTACTTC. It codes for CASSAQGGTKETQYF.

This clone was recorded once. V gene TRBV5-6 combines with J gene TRBJ1-2; the D gene is possibly TRBD1 (5 bases). The length of the CDR3 is 14 residues. Trimming took 4 bases from V and 4 from J, leaving 14 bases between them. Looked up from germline, CDR1 is SGHDT and CDR2 is YYEEEE. The CDR3 is CASSLGQLAYGYTF. CDR3 bases: TGTGCCAGCAGCCTAGGACAATTGGCCTATGGCTACACCTTC.

V and J are TRBV30 and TRBJ2-7, with TRBD1 matching over 10 bases. The CDR3 totals 13 residues. Trimming at V came to 6 bases and at J to 3 bases, leaving 5 bases not matched to a gene. From germline, CDR1 is GTSNPN and CDR2 SVGIG (reference sequence). The DNA for the CDR3 is TGTGCCTGCTCCAGGACAGGGGGCTACGAGCAGTACTTC. The encoded protein is CACSRTGGYEQYF. Full variable domain (remainder filled in from reference TRBV30 and TRBJ2-7): SQTIHQWPATLVQPVGSPLSLECTVEGTSNPNLYWYRQAAGRGLQLLFYSVGIGQISSEVPQNLSASRPQDRQFILSSKKLLLSDSGFYLCACSRTGGYEQYFGPGTRLTVT.

The J gene is TRBJ2-3, the V gene TRBV11-3; no clear D. Germline V gene sequence: CDR1 SGHNT, CDR2 YENEEA. The length of the CDR3 is 15 residues. Trimming cost V 5 bases and J 6 bases, with 18 bases left between them. The DNA of the CDR3 is TGTGCCAGCAGCAAAGACCCCCTCTCACTGGATACGCAGTATTTT. Protein: CASSKDPLSLDTQYF.

The sample holds a few counts of this clone. CDR3 in DNA: TGTGCCAGTATAGGGAGCCCCTACAATGAGCAGTTCTTC. This codes for CASIGSPYNEQFF. V is TRBV19 and J is TRBJ2-1; D is perhaps TRBD2 (5 bases). The V gene lost 7 bases and the J gene lost 2 bases, with 9 bases spanning the gap. This CDR3 has 13 residues. The germline gives CDR1 LNHDA, CDR2 SQIVND (reference sequence).